A single sample gave rise to the 19 T cell receptor beta chains below, sequenced in a study of CD8 T cells in Susac syndrome. An amount of RNA that ranged from roughly 0.45 to 1 ug was reverse transcribed with random hexamers. TCRdb analysed the immunoSEQ multiplex PCR reads with MiXCR anew, one entry per CDR3 protein. Of fewer than 250,000 distinct CDR3 sequences in the sample, 85% to 95% were seen once. Material: CD4+ T cells from PBMCs. These receptors were taken from a human donor in good health.

The CDR3 protein is CASTPGGLNTGELFF. Here the CDR3 DNA reads TGTGCCAGCACCCCGGGGGGGCTTAACACCGGGGAGCTGTTTTTT. The chain employs TRBV7-2 and TRBJ2-2, with 8 bases aligning to TRBD2. The CDR3 loop spans 15 amino acids. V shed 7 bases and J 2 bases; nucleotides not matched to a gene: 6. Germline CDR1 reads SGHTA; CDR2 reads FQGNSA.

The gene calls are TRBV14 and TRBJ2-3; D is possibly TRBD1 or TRBD2 (5 bases each). Trimming cost V 8 bases and J 3 bases, with 15 bases left between them. CDR3 length equals 14 residues. Germline loops: CDR1 SGHDN, CDR2 FVKESK. CDR3: CASEPRGTTDTQYF. The CDR3 DNA reads TGTGCCAGCGAACCGAGGGGTACTACAGATACGCAGTATTTT.

For the CDR3, the DNA is TGCAGCGTTGACGGGCGATCCTACAATGAGCAGTTCTTC. This gives the protein CSVDGRSYNEQFF. V usage is TRBV29-1 and J usage is TRBJ2-1; no definite D call. Per the germline V gene, CDR1 is SQVTM and CDR2 is ANQGSEA. The CDR3 sequence is 13 residues long. V shed 3 bases and J shed 1 base, with 7 bases lying between them.

This clonotype was detected only a few times. V is TRBV19 and J is TRBJ1-1; D call uncertain. Deletions cut 5 bases from V and 1 base from J, with 8 bases between. The germline gives CDR1 LNHDA, CDR2 SQIVND (reference sequence). The CDR3 runs 13 residues. The CDR3 sequence is CASSLVGNTEAFF. The CDR3 DNA reads as TGTGCCAGTAGTTTGGTGGGGAACACTGAAGCTTTCTTT.

The chain couples TRBV5-1 to TRBJ1-1, with 7 bases aligning to TRBD1. The trim removed 4 bases at V and 4 bases at J, leaving 7 bases unmatched. Germline values: CDR1 SGHRS, CDR2 YFSETQ. The CDR3 runs to 14 residues. The CDR3 DNA reads as TGCGCCAGCAGCAGGGGACAGCAACCCACTGAAGCTTTCTTT. Encoded protein: CASSRGQQPTEAFF.

The J gene is TRBJ1-4, the V gene TRBV27; D is unclear. There are 14 residues in the CDR3. V was pared by 5 bases and J by 7 bases, with 14 bases between. Germline-derived CDR1 and CDR2 are MNHEY and SMNVEV (reference sequence). CDR3 coding DNA: TGTGCCAGCAGTCCCCGGGTGGAAGCTGAAAAACTGTTTTTT. As protein: CASSPRVEAEKLFF.

V is TRBV20-1 and J is TRBJ2-5; D might be TRBD2 (5 bases). The CDR3 is made up of 16 amino acids. Germline V gene data show CDR1 as DFQATT and CDR2 as SNEGSKA (reference sequence). Trimming left V 4 bases short and J 0 bases short, with 18 bases between. The CDR3 region has the DNA TGCAGTGCTAAAGACCCCACGGGGTTCCACCAAGAGACCCAGTACTTC. This encodes CSAKDPTGFHQETQYF.

The chain links TRBV20-1 to TRBJ2-5; D is ambiguous. V gave up 0 bases and J gave up 0 bases, with 5 bases separating them. Germline V gene sequence: CDR1 DFQATT, CDR2 SNEGSKA (reference sequence). This CDR3 is 13 amino acids long. The CDR3 here is CSARDNYQETQYF. CDR3 nucleotides: TGCAGTGCTAGAGATAACTACCAAGAGACCCAGTACTTC.

The chain carries TRBV3-1 and TRBJ2-7, with D perhaps TRBD1 (5 bases). From germline, CDR1 is LGHDT and CDR2 YNNKEL (reference sequence). V lost 0 bases and J lost 7, with 10 bases in between. The CDR3 has 13 residues. CDR3: CASSQDNGAEQYF. The DNA for the CDR3 is TGTGCCAGCAGCCAAGACAATGGGGCGGAGCAGTACTTC.

The chain couples TRBV6-5 to TRBJ1-2, with unresolved D. Deletions cut 6 bases from V and 4 bases from J, with 12 bases between. The CDR3 consists of 13 residues. Germline V gives CDR1 MNHEY, CDR2 SVGAGI. The DNA of the CDR3 is TGTGCCAGCAGCCACGGGGTTGGCTATGGCTACACCTTC. This sequence encodes CASSHGVGYGYTF.

A single count supports this clonotype. This chain uses TRBV27 with TRBJ1-2; no definite D call. Trimming took 6 bases from V and 0 from J, leaving 17 bases between them. The CDR3 totals 16 residues. Looked up from germline, CDR1 is MNHEY and CDR2 is SMNVEV (reference sequence). The CDR3: CASRRNRVGTNYGYTF. The CDR3, as DNA: TGTGCCAGCAGGAGGAACCGCGTAGGCACTAACTATGGCTACACCTTC.

The J gene is TRBJ1-2, the V gene TRBV6-5; 12 bases fit TRBD1. Germline loops: CDR1 MNHEY, CDR2 SVGAGI. There are 14 residues in the CDR3. Trimming took 6 bases from V and 8 from J; bases not matched to a gene: 7. CDR3 nucleotide sequence: TGTGCCAGCAGCCAGCCGGGACAGGGGGCAGGCTACACCTTC. Residues: CASSQPGQGAGYTF.

The chain carries TRBV7-9 and TRBJ1-4, with a tentative D call TRBD1 (6 bases). Germline assignment: CDR1 SEHNR and CDR2 FQNEAQ (reference sequence). The CDR3 spans 13 residues. The V and J ends lost 7 bases and 8 bases respectively, with 14 bases between them. The CDR3 DNA reads TGTGCCAGCACCCCCCAGGGGCGCGAAAAACTGTTTTTT. The encoded protein is CASTPQGREKLFF.

This rearrangement joins TRBV7-2 to TRBJ2-4; TRBD2 matches at 7 bases. From germline, CDR1 is SGHTA and CDR2 FQGNSA. This CDR3 has 15 residues. Trimming removed 1 base from V and 6 bases from J; junction bases left unmatched: 6. Written as DNA, the CDR3 is TGTGCCAGCAGCTTAGTCCAGGGCGGGAGAAACATTCAGTACTTC. Translating gives CASSLVQGGRNIQYF.

The chain uses TRBV12-3 or TRBV12-4 and TRBJ1-1, with TRBD1 matching over 8 bases. J lost 1 base, V lost 5 bases, and 6 bases had no gene match. The CDR3 spans 15 residues. The CDR3 here is CASSQQGTGNTEAFF. The DNA of the CDR3 is TGTGCCAGCAGTCAACAGGGGACAGGGAACACTGAAGCTTTCTTT.

The V call is TRBV19, the J call TRBJ2-6; D gene ambiguous. The CDR3 totals 15 residues. Germline CDR1 LNHDA, CDR2 SQIVND (reference sequence). V gave up 6 bases and J gave up 2 bases, with 11 bases separating them. The CDR3 region has the DNA TGTGCCAGTAGACGCGCCGCGGCTGGGGCCAACGTCCTGACTTTC. This gives the protein CASRRAAAGANVLTF. Complete variable domain (other parts from reference TRBV19 and TRBJ2-6): DGGITQSPKYLFRKEGQNVTLSCEQNLNHDAMYWYRQDPGQGLRLIYYSQIVNDFQKGDIAEGYSVSREKKESFPLTVTSAQKNPTAFYLCASRRAAAGANVLTFGAGSRLTVL.

This clonotype was found once. V is TRBV28 and J is TRBJ2-5, with D possibly matching TRBD2 (6 bases). Trimming left V 4 bases short and J 7 bases short, with 10 bases between. Germline V gene data show CDR1 as MDHEN and CDR2 as SYDVKM. The length of the CDR3 is 12 residues. In nucleotides, the CDR3 is TGTGCCAGCAGTTCAGGAGGGGCGACCCAGTACTTC. Protein product: CASSSGGATQYF.

J is TRBJ2-3 and V is TRBV28; TRBD1 aligns across 7 bases. The V segment lost 11 bases and the J segment 2 bases; nucleotides outside the gene matches: 7. Germline CDR1 is MDHEN and CDR2 is SYDVKM. CDR3 length: 13 amino acids. CDR3: CAVLGTVTDTQYF. DNA of the CDR3: TGTGCCGTCCTCGGGACAGTCACAGATACGCAGTATTTT. Full variable domain (remainder filled in from reference TRBV28 and TRBJ2-3): DVKVTQSSRYLVKRTGEKVFLECVQDMDHENMFWYRQDPGLGLRLIYFSYDVKMKEKGDIPEGYSVSREKKERFSLILESASTNQTSMYLCAVLGTVTDTQYFGPGTRLTVL.

The sample holds a few counts of this clonotype. The rearrangement uses TRBV30 and TRBJ2-7; unclear D gene. The CDR3 has 14 amino acids. V lost 2 bases and J 0 bases, leaving 11 bases between the germline ends. Germline CDR1 GTSNPN, CDR2 SVGIG (reference sequence). The CDR3 protein is CAWSREIGSYEQYF. CDR3 nucleotide sequence: TGTGCCTGGAGTCGCGAAATCGGCTCCTACGAGCAGTACTTC. The variable domain in full, with the rest retrieved from reference TRBV30 and TRBJ2-7, is SQTIHQWPATLVQPVGSPLSLECTVEGTSNPNLYWYRQAAGRGLQLLFYSVGIGQISSEVPQNLSASRPQDRQFILSSKKLLLSDSGFYLCAWSREIGSYEQYFGPGTRLTVT.